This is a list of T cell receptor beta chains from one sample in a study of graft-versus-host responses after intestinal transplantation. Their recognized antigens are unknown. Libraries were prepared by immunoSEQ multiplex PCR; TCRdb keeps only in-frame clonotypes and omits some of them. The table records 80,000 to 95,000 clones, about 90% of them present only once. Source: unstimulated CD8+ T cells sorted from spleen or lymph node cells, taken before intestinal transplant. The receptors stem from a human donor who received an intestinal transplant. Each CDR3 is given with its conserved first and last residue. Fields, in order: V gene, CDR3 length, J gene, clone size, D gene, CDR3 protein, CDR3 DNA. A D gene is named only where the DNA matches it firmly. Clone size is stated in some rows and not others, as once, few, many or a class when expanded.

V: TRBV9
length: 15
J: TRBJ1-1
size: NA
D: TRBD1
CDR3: CASSVTPSGGTEAFF
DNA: TGTGCCAGCAGCGTAACCCCCTCAGGGGGCACTGAAGCTTTCTTT

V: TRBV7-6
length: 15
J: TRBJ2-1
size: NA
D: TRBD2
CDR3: CASSLSGGLYNEQFF
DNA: TGTGCCAGCAGCTTATCGGGAGGGCTCTACAATGAGCAGTTCTTC

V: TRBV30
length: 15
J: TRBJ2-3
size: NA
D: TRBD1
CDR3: CAWSAGTGDTDTQYF
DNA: TGTGCCTGGAGTGCGGGGACAGGGGACACAGATACGCAGTATTTT

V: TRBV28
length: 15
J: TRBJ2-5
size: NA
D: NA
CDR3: CASSLDYQTQETQYF
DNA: TGTGCCAGCAGTTTGGACTATCAAACGCAAGAGACCCAGTACTTC

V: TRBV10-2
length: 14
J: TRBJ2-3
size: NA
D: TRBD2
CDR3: CASRAGVHTDTQYF
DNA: TGCGCCAGCAGAGCGGGAGTACACACAGATACGCAGTATTTT

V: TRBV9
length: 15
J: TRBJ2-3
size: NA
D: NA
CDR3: CASSVQGSSTDTQYF
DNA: TGTGCCAGCAGCGTACAGGGATCTAGCACAGATACGCAGTATTTT

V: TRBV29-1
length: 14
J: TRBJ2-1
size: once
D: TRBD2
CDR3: CSVGLAGGNNEQFF
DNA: TGCAGCGTTGGATTAGCGGGAGGGAACAATGAGCAGTTCTTC

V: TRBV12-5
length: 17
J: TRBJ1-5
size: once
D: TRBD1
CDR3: CASGLTRTGYQVQPQHF
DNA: TGTGCTAGTGGTTTGACAAGGACAGGATACCAGGTTCAGCCCCAGCATTTT

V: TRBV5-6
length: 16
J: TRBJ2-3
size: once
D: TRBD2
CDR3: CASSLLAGVNTDTQYF
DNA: TGTGCCAGCAGCTTACTAGCGGGGGTCAACACAGATACGCAGTATTTT

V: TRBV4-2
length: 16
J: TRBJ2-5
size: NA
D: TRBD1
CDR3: CASSQVGTEQQETQYF
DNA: TGTGCCAGCAGCCAAGTTGGGACAGAACAGCAAGAGACCCAGTACTTC

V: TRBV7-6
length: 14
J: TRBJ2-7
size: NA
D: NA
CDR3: CASSLADASYEQYF
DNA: TGTGCCAGCAGCTTAGCGGACGCCTCCTACGAGCAGTACTTC

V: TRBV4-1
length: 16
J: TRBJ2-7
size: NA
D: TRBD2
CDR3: CASSPGLAGSPHEQYF
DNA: TGCGCCAGCAGCCCTGGACTAGCGGGAAGCCCCCACGAGCAGTACTTC

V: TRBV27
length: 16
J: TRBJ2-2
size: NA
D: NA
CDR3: CATAPGSTMITGELFF
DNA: TGTGCCACCGCTCCGGGGTCTACCATGATCACCGGGGAGCTGTTTTTT

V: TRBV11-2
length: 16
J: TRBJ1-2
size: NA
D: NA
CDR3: CASSFGLRGTGYGYTF
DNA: TGTGCCAGTAGCTTTGGGTTGCGTGGTACAGGCTATGGCTACACCTTC

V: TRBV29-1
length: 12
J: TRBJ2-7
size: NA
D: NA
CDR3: CSVEGEGYEQYF
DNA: TGCAGCGTAGAAGGGGAAGGCTACGAGCAGTACTTC

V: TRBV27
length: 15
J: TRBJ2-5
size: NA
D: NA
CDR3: CASKLYGSAPETQYF
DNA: TGTGCCAGCAAATTGTACGGTTCCGCACCGGAGACCCAGTACTTC

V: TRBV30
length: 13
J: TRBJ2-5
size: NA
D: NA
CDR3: CAFWAGGQETQYF
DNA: TGTGCCTTTTGGGCTGGGGGTCAAGAGACCCAGTACTTC

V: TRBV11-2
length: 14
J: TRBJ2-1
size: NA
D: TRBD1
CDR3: CASSSPRGYNEQFF
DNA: TGTGCCAGCAGCTCGCCCAGGGGGTACAATGAGCAGTTCTTC

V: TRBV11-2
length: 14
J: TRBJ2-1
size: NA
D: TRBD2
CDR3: CASRWTSGINEQFF
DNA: TGTGCCAGCAGATGGACTAGCGGGATCAATGAGCAGTTCTTC

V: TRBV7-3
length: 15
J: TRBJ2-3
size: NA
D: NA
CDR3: CASSAGDFYTDTQYF
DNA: TGTGCCAGCAGTGCCGGGGACTTCTACACAGATACGCAGTATTTT

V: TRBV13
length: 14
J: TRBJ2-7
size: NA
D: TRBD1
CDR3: CASRIGQGYYEQYF
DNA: TGTGCCAGCAGGATAGGACAGGGATACTACGAGCAGTACTTC

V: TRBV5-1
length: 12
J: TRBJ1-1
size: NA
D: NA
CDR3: CASSLFRGRAFF
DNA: TGCGCCAGCAGCTTGTTTAGGGGTCGGGCTTTCTTT

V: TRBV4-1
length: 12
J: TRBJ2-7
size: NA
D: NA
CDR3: CASSQDDYEQYF
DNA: TGCGCCAGCAGCCAAGATGATTACGAGCAGTACTTC

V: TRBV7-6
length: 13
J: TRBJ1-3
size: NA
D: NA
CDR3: CASSLDGEDTIYF
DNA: TGTGCCAGCAGCTTAGACGGGGAAGACACCATATATTTT

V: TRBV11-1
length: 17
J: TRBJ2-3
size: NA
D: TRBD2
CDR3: CASSFYSGSAGTDTQYF
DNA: TGTGCCAGCAGCTTCTATAGCGGGAGTGCAGGCACAGATACGCAGTATTTT

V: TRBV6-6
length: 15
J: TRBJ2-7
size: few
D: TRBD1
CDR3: CASSPLQGALYEQYF
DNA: TGTGCCAGCAGCCCCCTGCAGGGGGCGCTTTACGAGCAGTACTTC